This T cell receptor beta chain was recovered during a study of cytomegalovirus exposure and HLA in healthy donors. Germline V gene data show CDR1 as LNHDA and CDR2 as SQIVND (reference sequence). V shed 3 bases and J 3 bases; nucleotides not matched to a gene: 5. This CDR3 has 15 residues. In this sample, this clone turned up once. The PCR contained 60 Vbeta and 13 Jbeta primers. Assay: immunoSEQ multiplex PCR; the TCRdb copy retains only in-frame clones and omits some. The repertoire includes roughly 130,000 clones, 80% of them detected once, and roughly 2.5% sits in the top ten. Sample: PBMCs. This receptor was obtained from a man aged 25-45 years in good health and CMV-seronegative. The genes are TRBV19 and TRBJ2-7; 10 bases line up with TRBD2. The CDR3 sequence: CASSIQASGSYEQYF. CDR3 coding DNA: TGTGCCAGTAGTATTCAGGCTAGCGGGAGCTACGAGCAGTACTTC. Full variable domain (missing parts from reference TRBV19 and TRBJ2-7): DGGITQSPKYLFRKEGQNVTLSCEQNLNHDAMYWYRQDPGQGLRLIYYSQIVNDFQKGDIAEGYSVSREKKESFPLTVTSAQKNPTAFYLCASSIQASGSYEQYFGPGTRLTVT.